This TCR beta chain was captured in a study of T-cell reconstitution after alpha-beta-depleted transplantation in children. This clonotype was seen only a few times. Its antigen is unidentified. Unique molecular identifiers tagged the TCRbeta library. MiXCR, run by TCRdb on the PCR reads, gives a single entry per CDR3 protein. The sample carries approximately 300,000 distinct CDR3 sequences, about 9.5% recorded once. Study-wide results and limits: A year post-transplant, T-cell counts and diversity derived mostly from newly produced T cells. Reportedly, alpha-beta T cells present about two months post-transplant originated from several hundred expanded clones of graft origin. The high TCRbeta diversity at day 60 in some patients came from surviving recipient T cells and thymic progenitors.

Here the sequenced sample was PBMCs, taken before TCRalphabeta/CD19-depleted stem cell transplant. The clonotype was recovered from a boy under two years old with acute myeloid leukemia, due to receive a stem cell transplant.

CDR3 in amino acids: CATSDFGTSGSYNEQFF. CDR3 nucleotide sequence: TGTGCCACCAGTGATTTCGGGACTAGCGGCTCCTACAATGAGCAGTTCTTC. V is TRBV24-1 and J is TRBJ2-1; 11 bases agree with TRBD2. Per the germline V gene, CDR1 is KGHDR and CDR2 is SFDVKD. Trimming removed 1 base from V and 0 bases from J; junction bases left unmatched: 1. The CDR3 loop spans 17 amino acids.